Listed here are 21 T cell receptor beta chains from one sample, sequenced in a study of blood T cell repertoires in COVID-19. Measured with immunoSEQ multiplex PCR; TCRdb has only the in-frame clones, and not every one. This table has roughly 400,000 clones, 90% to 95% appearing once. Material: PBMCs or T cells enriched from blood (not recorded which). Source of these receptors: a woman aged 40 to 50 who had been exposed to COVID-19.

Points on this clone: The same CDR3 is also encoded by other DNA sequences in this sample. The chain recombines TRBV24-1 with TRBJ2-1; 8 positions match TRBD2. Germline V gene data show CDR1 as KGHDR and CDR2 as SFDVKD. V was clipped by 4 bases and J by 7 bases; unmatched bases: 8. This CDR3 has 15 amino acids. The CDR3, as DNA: TGTGCCACCAGTGACCCAGGACTAGCCAGGAATGAGCAGTTCTTC. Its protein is CATSDPGLARNEQFF.

The DNA for the CDR3 is TGTGCCTCCCAGAATCCCAGGGTAAACTATGGCTACACCTTC. It translates to CASQNPRVNYGYTF. V usage is TRBV24-1 and J usage is TRBJ1-2; D might be TRBD1 (5 bases). The CDR3 is made up of 14 amino acids. Germline V gives CDR1 KGHDR, CDR2 SFDVKD. V was clipped by 12 bases and J by 2 bases, with 18 bases between them.

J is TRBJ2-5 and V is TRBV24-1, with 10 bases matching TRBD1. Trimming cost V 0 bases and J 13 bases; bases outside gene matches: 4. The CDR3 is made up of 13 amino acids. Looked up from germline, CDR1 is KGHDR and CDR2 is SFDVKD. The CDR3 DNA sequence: TGTGCCACCAGTGATTTGGACAGGGGGCGATGGTACTTC. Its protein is CATSDLDRGRWYF.

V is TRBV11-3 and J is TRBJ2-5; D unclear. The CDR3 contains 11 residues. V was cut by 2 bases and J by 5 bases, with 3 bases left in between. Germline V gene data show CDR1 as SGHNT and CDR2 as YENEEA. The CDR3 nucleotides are TGTGCCAGCAGCTTATCGGAGACCCAGTACTTC. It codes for CASSLSETQYF.

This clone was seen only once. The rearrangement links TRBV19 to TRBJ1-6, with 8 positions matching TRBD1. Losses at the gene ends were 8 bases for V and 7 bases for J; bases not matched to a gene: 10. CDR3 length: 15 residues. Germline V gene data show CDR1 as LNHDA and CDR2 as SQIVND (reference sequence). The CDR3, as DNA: TGTGCCAGTCGAGAATACAGGGGGGGGAATTCACCCCTCCACTTT. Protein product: CASREYRGGNSPLHF. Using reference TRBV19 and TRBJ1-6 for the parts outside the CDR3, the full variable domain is DGGITQSPKYLFRKEGQNVTLSCEQNLNHDAMYWYRQDPGQGLRLIYYSQIVNDFQKGDIAEGYSVSREKKESFPLTVTSAQKNPTAFYLCASREYRGGNSPLHFGNGTRLTVT.

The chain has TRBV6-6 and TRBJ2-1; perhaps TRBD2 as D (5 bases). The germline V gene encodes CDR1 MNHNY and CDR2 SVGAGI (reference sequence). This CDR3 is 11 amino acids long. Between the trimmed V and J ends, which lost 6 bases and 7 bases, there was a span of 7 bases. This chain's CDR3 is CASRVANEQFF. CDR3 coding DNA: TGTGCCAGCAGGGTAGCGAATGAGCAGTTCTTC.

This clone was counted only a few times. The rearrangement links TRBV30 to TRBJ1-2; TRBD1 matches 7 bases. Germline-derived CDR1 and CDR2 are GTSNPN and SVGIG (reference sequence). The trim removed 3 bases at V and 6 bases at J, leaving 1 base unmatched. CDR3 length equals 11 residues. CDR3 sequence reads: CAWRQGNGYTF. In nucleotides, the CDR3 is TGTGCCTGGAGACAGGGGAATGGCTACACCTTC. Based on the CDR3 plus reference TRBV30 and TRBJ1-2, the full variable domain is SQTIHQWPATLVQPVGSPLSLECTVEGTSNPNLYWYRQAAGRGLQLLFYSVGIGQISSEVPQNLSASRPQDRQFILSSKKLLLSDSGFYLCAWRQGNGYTFGSGTRLTVV.

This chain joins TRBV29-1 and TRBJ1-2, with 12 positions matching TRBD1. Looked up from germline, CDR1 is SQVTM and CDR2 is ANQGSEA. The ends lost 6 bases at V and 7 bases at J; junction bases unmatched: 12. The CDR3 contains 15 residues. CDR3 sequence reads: CSVAGPGQGASGYTF. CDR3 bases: TGCAGCGTGGCCGGACCGGGACAGGGGGCTAGTGGCTACACCTTC.

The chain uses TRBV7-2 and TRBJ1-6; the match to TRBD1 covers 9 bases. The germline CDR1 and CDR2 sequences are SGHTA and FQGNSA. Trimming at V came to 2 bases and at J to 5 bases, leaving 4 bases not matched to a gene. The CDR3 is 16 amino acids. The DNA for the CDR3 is TGTGCCAGCAGCTTAACAGGGACAGGGAATAATTCACCCCTCCACTTT. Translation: CASSLTGTGNNSPLHF.

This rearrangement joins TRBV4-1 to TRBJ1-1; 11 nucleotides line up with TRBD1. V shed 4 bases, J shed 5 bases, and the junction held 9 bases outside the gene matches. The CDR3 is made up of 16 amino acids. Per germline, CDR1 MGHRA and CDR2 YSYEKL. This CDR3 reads CASSLGFGTGGTEAFF. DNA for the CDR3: TGCGCCAGCAGCCTAGGCTTTGGGACAGGGGGGACTGAAGCTTTCTTT.

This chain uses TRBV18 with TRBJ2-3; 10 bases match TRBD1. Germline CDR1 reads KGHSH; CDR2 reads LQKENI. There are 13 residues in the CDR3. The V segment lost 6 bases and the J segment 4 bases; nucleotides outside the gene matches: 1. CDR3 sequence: CASSTGGADTQYF. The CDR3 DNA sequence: TGTGCCAGCTCGACAGGGGGCGCAGATACGCAGTATTTT.

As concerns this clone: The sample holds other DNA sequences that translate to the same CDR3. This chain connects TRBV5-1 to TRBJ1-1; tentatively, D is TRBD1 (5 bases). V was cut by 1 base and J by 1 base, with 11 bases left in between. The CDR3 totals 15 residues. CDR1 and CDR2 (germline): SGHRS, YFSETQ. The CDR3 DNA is TGCGCCAGCAGCTTGCTTGGAGGGGAGAACACTGAAGCTTTCTTT. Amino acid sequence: CASSLLGGENTEAFF. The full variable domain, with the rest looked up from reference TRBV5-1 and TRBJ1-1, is KAGVTQTPRYLIKTRGQQVTLSCSPISGHRSVSWYQQTPGQGLQFLFEYFSETQRNKGNFPGRFSGRQFSNSRSEMNVSTLELGDSALYLCASSLLGGENTEAFFGQGTRLTVV.

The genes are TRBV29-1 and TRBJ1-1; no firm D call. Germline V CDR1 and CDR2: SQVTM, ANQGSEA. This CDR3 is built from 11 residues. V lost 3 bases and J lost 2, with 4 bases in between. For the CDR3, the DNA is TGCAGCGTTGATATCAACACTGAAGCTTTCTTT. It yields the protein CSVDINTEAFF.

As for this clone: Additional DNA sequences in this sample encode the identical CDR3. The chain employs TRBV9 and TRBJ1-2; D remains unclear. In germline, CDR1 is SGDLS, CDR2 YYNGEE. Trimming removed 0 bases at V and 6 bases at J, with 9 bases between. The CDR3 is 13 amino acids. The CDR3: CASSVVSGNGYTF. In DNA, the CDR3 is TGTGCCAGCAGCGTAGTCTCCGGGAATGGCTACACCTTC.

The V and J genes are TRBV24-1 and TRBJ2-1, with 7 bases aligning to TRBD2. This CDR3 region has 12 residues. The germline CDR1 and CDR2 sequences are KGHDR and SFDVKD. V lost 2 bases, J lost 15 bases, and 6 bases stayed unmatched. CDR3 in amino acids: CATSDSGLVWFF. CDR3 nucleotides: TGTGCCACCAGTGATTCCGGACTAGTGTGGTTCTTC.

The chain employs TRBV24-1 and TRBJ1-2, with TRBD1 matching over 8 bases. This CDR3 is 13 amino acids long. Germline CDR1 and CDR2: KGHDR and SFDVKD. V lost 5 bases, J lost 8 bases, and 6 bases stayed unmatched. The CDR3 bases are TGTGCCACCAGTGCTTTCGGACAGGGCGGCTACACCTTC. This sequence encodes CATSAFGQGGYTF.

CDR3 sequence reads: CASSHLLAGGDEQYF. In DNA form, the CDR3 reads TGTGCCAGCAGCCACCTTCTAGCGGGAGGTGACGAGCAGTACTTC. The chain couples TRBV3-1 (or the pseudogene TRBV3-2) to TRBJ2-7; TRBD2 matches at 11 bases. The CDR3 runs to 15 residues. Per the germline V gene, CDR1 is LGHDT and CDR2 is YNNKEL (reference sequence). V was clipped by 3 bases and J by 5 bases; unmatched bases: 6.

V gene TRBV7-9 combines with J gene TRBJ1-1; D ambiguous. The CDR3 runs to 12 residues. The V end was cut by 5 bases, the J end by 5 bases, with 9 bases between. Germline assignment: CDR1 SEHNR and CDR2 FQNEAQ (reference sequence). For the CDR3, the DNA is TGTGCCAGCAGCCCTAGTGGAACTGAAGCTTTCTTT. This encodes CASSPSGTEAFF.

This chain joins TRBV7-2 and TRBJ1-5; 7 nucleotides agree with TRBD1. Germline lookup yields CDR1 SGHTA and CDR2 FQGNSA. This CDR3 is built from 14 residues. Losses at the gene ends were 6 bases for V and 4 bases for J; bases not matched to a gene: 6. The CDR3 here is CASRKTGENQPQHF. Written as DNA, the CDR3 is TGTGCCAGCAGGAAAACAGGGGAAAATCAGCCCCAGCATTTT.

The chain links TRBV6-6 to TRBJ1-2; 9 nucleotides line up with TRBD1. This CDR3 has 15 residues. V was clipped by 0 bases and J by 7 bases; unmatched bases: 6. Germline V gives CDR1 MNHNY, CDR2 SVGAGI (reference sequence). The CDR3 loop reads CASSYSLQGARGYTF. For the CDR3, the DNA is TGTGCCAGCAGTTACTCGCTACAGGGGGCGCGTGGCTACACCTTC.

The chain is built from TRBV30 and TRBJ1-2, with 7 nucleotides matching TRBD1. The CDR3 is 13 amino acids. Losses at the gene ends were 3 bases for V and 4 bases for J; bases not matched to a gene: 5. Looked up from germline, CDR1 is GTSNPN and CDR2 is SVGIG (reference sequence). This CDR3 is CAWRDRAGYGYTF. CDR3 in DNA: TGTGCCTGGAGAGACAGGGCCGGCTATGGCTACACCTTC.